A single sample is the source of the 26 T cell receptor beta chains below, sequenced in a study of control samples from healthy donors and cancer patients. Using immunoSEQ multiplex PCR, the repertoire was profiled, and TCRdb retains in-frame clones only, with some absent. The data hold some 87,000 clones, with 80% to 90% observed a single time. Input material: PBMCs. The source is a man in his sixties with head and neck cancer.

This chain links TRBV27 with TRBJ2-5; TRBD2 agrees at 8 bases. CDR1 MNHEY and CDR2 SMNVEV come from the germline V gene (reference sequence). V was pared by 4 bases and J by 3 bases, with 7 bases of the junction left unmatched. The CDR3 totals 15 residues. CDR3 DNA: TGTGCCAGCAGTTCACTAGCGGCCTCGGAAGAGACCCAGTACTTC. This sequence encodes CASSSLAASEETQYF.

The chain couples TRBV3-1 (or the pseudogene TRBV3-2) to TRBJ2-2, with 14 bases aligning to TRBD2. V lost 6 bases, J lost 8 bases, and 5 bases stayed unmatched. Per the germline V gene, CDR1 is LGHDT and CDR2 is YNNKEL (reference sequence). The CDR3 has 15 amino acids. The CDR3 sequence is CASRGLAGVGGELFF. CDR3 DNA: TGTGCCAGCAGGGGACTAGCGGGAGTAGGTGGGGAGCTGTTTTTT.

This CDR3 reads CSADRLVQFF. CDR3 nucleotides: TGCAGTGCTGATAGGTTGGTACAGTTCTTC. V and J are TRBV20-1 and TRBJ2-1; D not certain. CDR3 length: 10 residues. V was clipped by 5 bases and J by 13 bases, with 12 bases between them. CDR1 is DFQATT and CDR2 is SNEGSKA in the germline V gene (reference sequence).

This clone is a singleton in its sample. V and J are TRBV19 and TRBJ2-7; possible D gene TRBD1, 5 bases. The CDR3 spans 13 residues. V shed 1 base and J shed 5 bases, with 9 bases lying between them. Germline lookup yields CDR1 LNHDA and CDR2 SQIVND (reference sequence). Here the CDR3 reads CASSIVSGHEQYF. The DNA of the CDR3 is TGTGCCAGTAGTATAGTTTCAGGGCACGAGCAGTACTTC.

V is TRBV2 and J is TRBJ2-6; D is unresolved. The CDR3 totals 15 residues. V was shortened by 3 bases and J by 0 bases, with 6 bases between the two germline ends. Germline CDR1 and CDR2: SNHLY and FYNNEI. DNA of the CDR3: TGTGCCAGCAGTGAGGAACGCTCTGGGGCCAACGTCCTGACTTTC. The encoded protein is CASSEERSGANVLTF.

The chain employs TRBV20-1 and TRBJ1-4; D may be TRBD1 (6 bases). The CDR3 has 14 residues. V lost 3 bases and J lost 8, with 16 bases in between. Germline CDR1 reads DFQATT; CDR2 reads SNEGSKA (reference sequence). The CDR3 DNA reads TGCAGTGCTAGTATGGGGGCAAGATCGGAAAAACTGTTTTTT. Its translation is CSASMGARSEKLFF.

V usage is TRBV29-1 and J usage is TRBJ1-3; a weak D match, TRBD1 (5 bases). The germline V and J ends were trimmed by 3 bases and 1 base, with 10 bases remaining between them. The CDR3 has 14 residues. From germline, CDR1 is SQVTM and CDR2 ANQGSEA. Here the CDR3 DNA reads TGCAGCGTTGATGAACAGGCTTCTGGAAACACCATATATTTT. This sequence encodes CSVDEQASGNTIYF. Full variable domain (outside the CDR3, taken from reference TRBV29-1 and TRBJ1-3): SAVISQKPSRDICQRGTSLTIQCQVDSQVTMMFWYRQQPGQSLTLIATANQGSEATYESGFVIDKFPISRPNLTFSTLTVSNMSPEDSSIYLCSVDEQASGNTIYFGEGSWLTVV.

This clone was counted between two and nine times. The gene calls are TRBV9 and TRBJ2-7; TRBD1 might be the D (5 bases). V was cut by 3 bases and J by 4 bases, with 14 bases left in between. Per germline, CDR1 SGDLS and CDR2 YYNGEE. CDR3 length: 14 residues. The CDR3 DNA reads TGTGCCAGCAGCGGCCGACAGACCCCTTACGAGCAGTACTTC. It translates to CASSGRQTPYEQYF.

V gene TRBV2 combines with J gene TRBJ2-3; 9 bases are a match to TRBD2. CDR1 and CDR2 from the germline V gene are SNHLY and FYNNEI. The length of the CDR3 is 16 residues. V dropped 6 bases and J dropped 5; count of bases not matched to a gene: 12. In DNA, the CDR3 is TGTGCCAGCAGAGAGAGACAGGCGGGAGGGGGAGATACGCAGTATTTT. Protein: CASRERQAGGGDTQYF.

The CDR3 sequence: CASSLFTGEGGGYTF. The CDR3 bases are TGCGCCAGCAGCTTATTCACAGGGGAAGGGGGCGGCTACACCTTC. The J gene is TRBJ1-2, the V gene TRBV5-1; 7 bases are a match to TRBD1. The ends lost 2 bases at V and 8 bases at J; junction bases unmatched: 12. The CDR3 is 15 amino acids. Germline V CDR1 and CDR2: SGHRS, YFSETQ.

The rearrangement links TRBV5-6 to TRBJ2-7; D not certain. CDR3 size: 14 residues. V shed 1 base and J shed 2 bases, with 10 bases lying between them. Germline values: CDR1 SGHDT, CDR2 YYEEEE. The CDR3 sequence is CASSLYTATYEQYF. CDR3 bases: TGTGCCAGCAGCTTGTATACAGCGACCTACGAGCAGTACTTC.

This sequence joins TRBV4-1 and TRBJ2-7; 16 nucleotides align to TRBD2. There are 17 residues in the CDR3. Germline trimming cut 4 bases from V and 7 bases from J; bases unmatched to any gene: 10. Germline-derived CDR1 and CDR2 are MGHRA and YSYEKL. This CDR3 is CASSRLPGLAGGREQYF. The CDR3 DNA reads as TGCGCCAGCAGCCGGCTTCCGGGACTAGCGGGAGGGCGGGAGCAGTACTTC.

V and J are TRBV3-1 (or the pseudogene TRBV3-2) and TRBJ2-5; 9 positions agree with TRBD2. The CDR3 runs to 15 residues. Germline CDR1 LGHDT, CDR2 YNNKEL (reference sequence). The V and J ends lost 0 bases and 7 bases, in that order; junction bases with no gene match: 6. CDR3 DNA sequence: TGTGCCAGCAGCCAAGACTTCGGCGGGGGGGGGACCCAGTACTTC. Its translation is CASSQDFGGGGTQYF.

This chain joins TRBV10-3 and TRBJ2-2, with D possibly TRBD2 on 6 matching bases. Germline assignment: CDR1 ENHRY and CDR2 SYGVKD. The CDR3 runs 15 residues. Trimming removed 1 base at V and 6 bases at J, with 12 bases between. The DNA of the CDR3 is TGTGCCATCAGTGAGTTGGGACTCGGAGCCGGGGAGCTGTTTTTT. Protein: CAISELGLGAGELFF.

This chain connects TRBV18 to TRBJ2-7; D not resolved. Trimming removed 2 bases at V and 6 bases at J, with 8 bases between. The length of the CDR3 is 12 residues. CDR1 is KGHSH and CDR2 is LQKENI in the germline V gene. CDR3 nucleotides: TGTGCCAGCTCACCAATCGCCGCCGAGCAGTACTTC. Translated, it gives CASSPIAAEQYF.

The chain has TRBV9 and TRBJ2-1; 8 bases align to TRBD2. Germline CDR1 and CDR2: SGDLS and YYNGEE. The ends lost 1 base at V and 8 bases at J; junction bases unmatched: 8. CDR3 length equals 15 residues. The CDR3 DNA reads as TGTGCCAGCAGCGTAACGGCGACTAGCGAGTATGAGCAGTTCTTC. Its translation is CASSVTATSEYEQFF.

V gene TRBV7-6 combines with J gene TRBJ2-5; no reliable D call. There are 12 residues in the CDR3. Germline V lookup: CDR1 SGHVS, CDR2 FNYEAQ. Trimming cost V 5 bases and J 5 bases, with 9 bases left between them. The CDR3 is CASSTSRETQYF. In nucleotides, the CDR3 is TGTGCCAGCAGCACAAGTCGGGAGACCCAGTACTTC.

V usage is TRBV12-3 or TRBV12-4 and J usage is TRBJ1-6; weak D call: TRBD1 (5 bases). With 6 bases removed from V and 9 bases from J, the gap between germline ends came to 9 bases. The CDR3 extends over 12 amino acids. CDR3 coding DNA: TGTGCCAGCAGCCTCGGGGGTTCACCCCTCCACTTT. It is translated as CASSLGGSPLHF.

The chain recombines TRBV27 with TRBJ1-1; D call uncertain. Germline CDR1 and CDR2: MNHEY and SMNVEV (reference sequence). The CDR3 spans 15 residues. V gave up 6 bases and J gave up 2 bases, with 16 bases separating them. The CDR3 loop is CASRPRSAPNTEAFF. CDR3 DNA sequence: TGTGCCAGCAGACCACGATCGGCACCAAACACTGAAGCTTTCTTT.

The chain couples TRBV30 to TRBJ1-5; D not resolved. Trimming removed 0 bases at V and 0 bases at J, with 12 bases between. Germline V gives CDR1 GTSNPN, CDR2 SVGIG (reference sequence). The CDR3 is 16 amino acids. This chain's CDR3 is CAWSVLNPYSNQPQHF. Written as DNA, the CDR3 is TGTGCCTGGAGTGTACTTAACCCCTATAGCAATCAGCCCCAGCATTTT.

J is TRBJ2-5 and V is TRBV3-1 (or the pseudogene TRBV3-2); tentatively, D is TRBD1 or TRBD2 (6 bases each). The V gene's germline CDR1 is LGHDT and CDR2 YNNKEL (reference sequence). The CDR3 is 15 residues long. The V end lost 0 bases, the J end lost 4 bases, and 12 bases lay between the germline ends. CDR3 protein: CASSQDFRGGETQYF. CDR3 sequence (DNA): TGTGCCAGCAGCCAAGATTTCAGGGGAGGAGAGACCCAGTACTTC.

The CDR3 DNA sequence: TGCGCCAGCAGCCTGCAAACTAGCGGGGTCGCCTACGAGCAGTACTTC. It is translated as CASSLQTSGVAYEQYF. The V gene is TRBV4-1, the J gene TRBJ2-7; TRBD2 agrees at 10 bases. The CDR3 contains 16 residues. Germline V CDR1 and CDR2: MGHRA, YSYEKL. V shed 4 bases and J 2 bases; nucleotides not matched to a gene: 8.

This chain links TRBV6-5 with TRBJ1-2; no clear D. The CDR3 has 13 residues. Trimming shortened V by 3 bases and J by 1 base, and 6 bases separated the two germline ends. Germline assignment: CDR1 MNHEY and CDR2 SVGAGI. The CDR3 DNA sequence: TGTGCCAGCAGTTATGCCGATAACTATGGCTACACCTTC. Translated: CASSYADNYGYTF.

The sample holds one count of this clone. This sequence joins TRBV18 and TRBJ2-5, with 7 bases fitting TRBD1. The J segment lost 1 base and the V segment lost 2 bases, leaving 4 bases of the junction unmatched. CDR1 and CDR2 (germline): KGHSH, LQKENI. The CDR3 is 15 amino acids. Written as DNA, the CDR3 is TGTGCCAGCTCACCAAGGACAGGAGTCCAAGAGACCCAGTACTTC. This codes for CASSPRTGVQETQYF.

This chain connects TRBV6-5 to TRBJ2-7; 7 bases are shared with TRBD2. This CDR3 is 12 amino acids long. From germline, CDR1 is MNHEY and CDR2 SVGAGI. CDR3 coding DNA: TGTGCTCAACGGCAACCCGGGGAGGGGCAGTACTTC. This codes for CAQRQPGEGQYF.

CDR3 sequence: CASNRGAYNEQFF. The DNA of the CDR3 is TGTGCCAGCAATCGGGGAGCCTACAATGAGCAGTTCTTC. The chain uses TRBV6-5 and TRBJ2-1, with D tentatively TRBD2 (5 bases). V lost 7 bases and J lost 2, with 9 bases in between. This CDR3 is 13 amino acids long. CDR1 MNHEY and CDR2 SVGAGI come from the germline V gene.